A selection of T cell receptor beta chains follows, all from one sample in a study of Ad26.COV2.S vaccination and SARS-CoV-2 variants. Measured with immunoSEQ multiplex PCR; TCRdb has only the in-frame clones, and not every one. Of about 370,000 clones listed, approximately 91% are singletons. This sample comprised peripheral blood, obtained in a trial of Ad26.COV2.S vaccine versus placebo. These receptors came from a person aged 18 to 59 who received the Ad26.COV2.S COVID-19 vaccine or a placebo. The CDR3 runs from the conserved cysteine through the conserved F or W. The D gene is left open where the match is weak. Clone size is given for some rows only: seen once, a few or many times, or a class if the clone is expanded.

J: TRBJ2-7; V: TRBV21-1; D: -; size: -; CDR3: CASTSGRAWEQYF; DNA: TGTGCCAGCACTAGCGGGAGGGCGTGGGAGCAGTACTTC
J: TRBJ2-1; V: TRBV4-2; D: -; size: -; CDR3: CASSQDWLDLDYNEQFF; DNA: TGTGCCAGCAGCCAAGACTGGCTTGATCTAGACTACAATGAGCAGTTCTTC
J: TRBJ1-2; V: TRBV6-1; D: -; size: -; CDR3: CASSEAVKGNYGYTF; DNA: TGTGCCAGCAGTGAAGCGGTTAAGGGGAACTATGGCTACACCTTC
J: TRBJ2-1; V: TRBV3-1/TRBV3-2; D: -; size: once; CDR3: CASSPTPAHVEQFF; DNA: TGTGCCAGCAGCCCAACTCCAGCACATGTTGAGCAGTTCTTC
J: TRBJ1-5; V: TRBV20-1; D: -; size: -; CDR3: CSASSQYNQPQHF; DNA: TGCAGTGCTAGTTCGCAGTACAATCAGCCCCAGCATTTT
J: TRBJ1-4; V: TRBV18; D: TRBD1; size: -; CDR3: CASSPKSTGVDEKLFF; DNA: TGTGCCAGCTCACCCAAATCGACAGGGGTTGACGAAAAACTGTTTTTT
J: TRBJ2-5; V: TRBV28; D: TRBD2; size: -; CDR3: CASSSAGVGEETQYF; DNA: TGTGCCAGCAGTTCAGCGGGAGTAGGGGAAGAGACCCAGTACTTC
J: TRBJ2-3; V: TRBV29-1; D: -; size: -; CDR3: CSVEPSPGVSGSTDTQYF; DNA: TGCAGCGTTGAACCCTCCCCCGGGGTTAGCGGAAGCACAGATACGCAGTATTTT
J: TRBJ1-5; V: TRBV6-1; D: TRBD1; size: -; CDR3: CASSDGGGGNQPQHF; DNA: TGTGCCAGCAGTGACGGAGGGGGCGGCAATCAGCCCCAGCATTTT
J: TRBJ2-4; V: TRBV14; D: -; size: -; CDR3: CASSHLGPRENIQYF; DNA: TGTGCCAGCAGCCACTTGGGGCCACGGGAAAACATTCAGTACTTC
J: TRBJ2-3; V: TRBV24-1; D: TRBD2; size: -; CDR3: CATSDLDGLAGGGDTQYF; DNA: TGTGCCACCAGTGATTTGGACGGACTAGCGGGAGGGGGAGATACGCAGTATTTT
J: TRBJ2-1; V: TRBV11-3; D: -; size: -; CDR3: CASSLAGSYNEQFF; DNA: TGTGCCAGCAGCTTAGCGGGCTCCTACAATGAGCAGTTCTTC
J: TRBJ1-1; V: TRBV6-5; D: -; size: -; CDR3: CASRLQDRNTEAFF; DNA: TGTGCCAGCAGACTACAGGACAGGAACACTGAAGCTTTCTTT
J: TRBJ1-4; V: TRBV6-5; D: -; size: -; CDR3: CASSYLRVATNEKLFF; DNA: TGTGCCAGCAGTTACTTACGGGTTGCAACTAATGAAAAACTGTTTTTT
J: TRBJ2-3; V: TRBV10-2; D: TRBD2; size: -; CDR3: CASSRRLAGGTDTQYF; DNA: TGCGCCAGCAGTCGACGACTAGCGGGAGGAACAGATACGCAGTATTTT
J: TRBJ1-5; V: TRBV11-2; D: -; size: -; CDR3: CASSDGDWGSNQPQHF; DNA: TGTGCCAGCAGCGATGGGGATTGGGGTAGCAATCAGCCCCAGCATTTT
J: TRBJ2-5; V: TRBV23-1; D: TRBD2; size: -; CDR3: CASSQASGSYQETQYF; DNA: TGCGCCAGCAGTCAAGCTAGCGGGAGTTATCAAGAGACCCAGTACTTC
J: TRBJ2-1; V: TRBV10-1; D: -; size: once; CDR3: CASSEHGGKNEQFF; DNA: TGCGCCAGCAGTGAGCATGGGGGTAAGAATGAGCAGTTCTTC
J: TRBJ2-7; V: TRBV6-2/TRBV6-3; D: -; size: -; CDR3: CASSDRTYEQYF; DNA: TGTGCCAGCAGTGACAGAACCTACGAGCAGTACTTC
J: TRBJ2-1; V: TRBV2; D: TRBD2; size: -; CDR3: CASVVPGGSINEQFF; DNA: TGTGCCAGCGTAGTCCCCGGCGGGAGCATAAATGAGCAGTTCTTC
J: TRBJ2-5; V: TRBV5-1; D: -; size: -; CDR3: CASSLEGRQETQYF; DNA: TGCGCCAGCAGCTTGGAGGGCCGCCAAGAGACCCAGTACTTC
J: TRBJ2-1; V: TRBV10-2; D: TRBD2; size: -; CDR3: CASSVSGTSVDEQFF; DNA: TGCGCCAGCAGTGTTTCCGGGACTAGCGTTGATGAGCAGTTCTTC
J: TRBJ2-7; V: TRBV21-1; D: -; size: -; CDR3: CASSLRTILEQYF; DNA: TGTGCCAGCAGCCTGCGGACAATCTTAGAGCAGTACTTC
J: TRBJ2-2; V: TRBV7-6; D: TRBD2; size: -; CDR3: CASSLGGTSTTGELFF; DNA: TGTGCCAGCAGCTTAGGCGGGACTAGCACAACCGGGGAGCTGTTTTTT
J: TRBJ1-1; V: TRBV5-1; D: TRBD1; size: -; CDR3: CASSSRRPGQGATEAFF; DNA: TGCGCCAGCAGCTCACGCCGGCCGGGACAGGGGGCCACTGAAGCTTTCTTT
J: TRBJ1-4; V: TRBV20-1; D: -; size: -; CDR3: CSAGSSEKLFF; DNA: TGCAGTGCAGGGTCCTCGGAAAAACTGTTTTTT
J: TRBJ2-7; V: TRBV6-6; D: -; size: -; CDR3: CASRDGRSYEQYF; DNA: TGTGCCAGCAGGGACGGACGGTCCTACGAGCAGTACTTC
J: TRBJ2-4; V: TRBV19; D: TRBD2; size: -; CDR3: CASSIEQTSGRNIQYF; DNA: TGTGCCAGTAGTATAGAACAAACTAGCGGGAGAAACATTCAGTACTTC